The 27 T cell receptor beta chains below come from one sample, sequenced in a study of regulatory T cells in long-lasting Graves disease. Assembly of TCR beta libraries relied on iRepertoire HTBI primers together with Arm-PCR of CDR3 regions. TCRdb fed the multiplex PCR reads into MiXCR, producing one record per CDR3 protein. The sample contains about 440,000 distinct CDR3 sequences, about 16% of which appear only once. Indicated time point: newly diagnosed GD, antithyroid drugs for less than 3 months. The TCR library used RNA extracted from PBMCs. These same records also appear under a second study, on T cells in Graves' hyperthyroidism and ophthalmopathy.

The material was peripheral blood mononuclear cells (PBMCs), obtained at new diagnosis, from a patient treated with antithyroid drugs. These receptor sequences come from a woman between 18 and 30 years old with Graves disease.

This clonotype was seen repeatedly, ten times or more. The chain recombines TRBV7-9 with TRBJ2-1; D unclear. CDR1 and CDR2 from the germline V gene are SEHNR and FQNEAQ (reference sequence). V lost 5 bases, J lost 6 bases, and 11 bases lay in between. There are 13 residues in the CDR3. In DNA, the CDR3 is TGTGCCAGCAGCGGACGAATGGGCAATGAGCAGTTCTTC. This encodes CASSGRMGNEQFF.

The chain employs TRBV11-2 and TRBJ2-3; 11 bases agree with TRBD2. The end of the DNA fits TRBJ2-5 better, so the J call may be wrong. Germline-derived CDR1 and CDR2 are SGHAT and FQNNGV. The CDR3 is 15 residues long. This chain's CDR3 is CASSSTSGRWETQYF. As DNA, the CDR3 is TGTGCCAGCAGTTCAACTAGCGGGAGATGGGAGACCCAGTACTTC.

The table lists this clonotype with many counts. This chain connects TRBV7-3 to TRBJ2-1; perhaps TRBD2 as D (6 bases). This CDR3 comprises 15 residues. With 5 bases removed from V and 0 bases from J, the gap between germline ends came to 11 bases. Germline lookup yields CDR1 SGHTA and CDR2 FQGTGA. DNA for the CDR3: TGTGCCAGCAGCGATACTAGCAGCTCCTACAATGAGCAGTTCTTC. Amino acids: CASSDTSSSYNEQFF.

This clonotype was observed a handful of times. This chain connects TRBV9 to TRBJ1-4; weak D call: TRBD1 (5 bases). CDR3 size: 15 residues. V lost 0 bases to trimming and J lost 8 bases, with 14 bases between them. Germline V gives CDR1 SGDLS, CDR2 YYNGEE. The CDR3 bases are TGTGCCAGCAGCGTAGCTACAGGATTCTCCGAAAAACTGTTTTTT. Protein sequence: CASSVATGFSEKLFF.

This clonotype was detected many times. The rearrangement links TRBV28 to TRBJ1-1; no reliable D call. The V end was cut by 1 base, the J end by 4 bases, with 7 bases between. There are 13 residues in the CDR3. The germline gives CDR1 MDHEN, CDR2 SYDVKM. The CDR3 DNA sequence: TGTGCCAGCAGTTTATTAATAGGCACTGAAGCTTTCTTT. It encodes CASSLLIGTEAFF.

This clonotype was counted ten times or more. V is TRBV5-5 and J is TRBJ2-3, with a possible D match to TRBD1 (5 bases). CDR3 size: 14 residues. V was cut by 5 bases and J by 6 bases, with 16 bases left in between. Germline V CDR1 and CDR2: SGHKS, YYEKEE (reference sequence). The CDR3 DNA is TGTGCCAGCAGTCAGGCCCAGGGTGGTGATACGCAGTATTTT. It encodes CASSQAQGGDTQYF.

In this sample, this clonotype turned up a few times. The rearrangement links TRBV7-2 to TRBJ1-1; maybe TRBD1 (5 bases). Trimming pared 5 bases from V and 6 bases from J, leaving 13 bases between. Per germline, CDR1 SGHTA and CDR2 FQGNSA. The CDR3 length is 13 residues. The CDR3 bases are TGTGCCAGCAGCAGCAGGGTTTCCGCTGAAGCTTTCTTT. It encodes CASSSRVSAEAFF.

The table lists this clonotype with many counts. The rearrangement joins TRBV11-1 to TRBJ1-1; 7 nucleotides align to TRBD1. The ends lost 0 bases at V and 3 bases at J; junction bases unmatched: 1. The CDR3 runs to 14 residues. Germline V gene lookup returns CDR1 SGHAT and CDR2 FQDESV (reference sequence). The CDR3: CASSLAQGDTEAFF. The DNA for the CDR3 is TGTGCCAGCAGCTTAGCTCAGGGGGACACTGAAGCTTTCTTT.

This clonotype has more than one count but fewer than ten. This chain joins TRBV20-1 and TRBJ1-5; 7 positions match TRBD1. Germline V gives CDR1 DFQATT, CDR2 SNEGSKA (reference sequence). Trimming removed 5 bases from V and 2 bases from J; junction bases left unmatched: 6. CDR3 length equals 14 residues. CDR3: CSAPDRVGNQPQHF. In DNA, the CDR3 is TGCAGTGCTCCAGACAGGGTGGGCAATCAGCCCCAGCATTTT.

This clonotype was detected ten times or more. The V and J genes are TRBV10-3 and TRBJ1-1; no definite D call. Trimming left V 6 bases short and J 1 base short, with 6 bases between. Germline-derived CDR1 and CDR2 are ENHRY and SYGVKD. This CDR3 has 12 amino acids. CDR3 in DNA: TGTGCCATCAGGGACGGGAACACTGAAGCTTTCTTT. This encodes CAIRDGNTEAFF.

The chain couples TRBV9 to TRBJ2-3; possible D gene TRBD1, 6 bases. The V gene lost 4 bases and the J gene lost 3 bases, with 15 bases spanning the gap. This CDR3 is 15 amino acids long. From germline, CDR1 is SGDLS and CDR2 YYNGEE. The CDR3 coding sequence is TGTGCCAGCAGCCCCCTCGCCGGACAGACAGATACGCAGTATTTT. It is translated as CASSPLAGQTDTQYF.

To note about this clonotype: One end of the junction fails to match germline, which may point to a read error. This chain links TRBV3-1 with TRBJ2-1; D ambiguous. Germline lookup yields CDR1 LGHDT and CDR2 YNNKEL (reference sequence). This CDR3 comprises 14 residues. CDR3 amino acids: CASSQGYANNEQLF. Here the CDR3 DNA reads TGTGCCAGCAGCCAAGGTTATGCTAACAATGAGCAGCTCTTC.

This clonotype was seen a few times. This sequence joins TRBV20-1 and TRBJ1-3; D unclear. V lost 1 base to trimming and J lost 0 bases, with 7 bases between them. The CDR3 runs 14 residues. The germline V gene encodes CDR1 DFQATT and CDR2 SNEGSKA (reference sequence). The CDR3 DNA sequence: TGCAGTGCTAGAGGGGGTTCCTCTGGAAACACCATATATTTT. It specifies CSARGGSSGNTIYF.

This clonotype was found a few times. A much larger clone differs from this one at a single base, so this may be a read error. This chain uses TRBV27 with TRBJ1-3; possibly TRBD1 for D (5 bases). The V end lost 0 bases, the J end lost 0 bases, and 9 bases lay between the germline ends. The CDR3 contains 16 residues. Germline V gives CDR1 MNHEY, CDR2 SMNVEV (reference sequence). CDR3 coding DNA: TGTGCCAGCAGTTTATCAGCAGGGAGCTCTGGAAACACCATATATTTT. Protein sequence: CASSLSAGSSGNTIYF.

Many counts were recorded for this clonotype. This chain joins TRBV28 and TRBJ2-1, with 10 bases lining up with TRBD2. This CDR3 is 16 amino acids long. Trimming cost V 5 bases and J 4 bases; bases outside gene matches: 8. Germline CDR1 and CDR2: MDHEN and SYDVKM. The DNA for the CDR3 is TGTGCCAGCAGTCAATCTAGCGGGAGAGGGTACAATGAGCAGTTCTTC. Protein sequence: CASSQSSGRGYNEQFF.

This clonotype was counted between two and nine times. The genes are TRBV30 and TRBJ2-7, with D unclear. Germline lookup yields CDR1 GTSNPN and CDR2 SVGIG (reference sequence). The germline V and J ends were trimmed by 3 bases and 3 bases, with 9 bases remaining between them. CDR3 length: 12 residues. CDR3 in DNA: TGTGCCTGGAGCCGATCGATCTACGAGCAGTACTTC. This codes for CAWSRSIYEQYF.

In this sample, this clonotype turned up once. The chain combines TRBV19 with TRBJ1-5; TRBD1 agrees at 8 bases. This CDR3 comprises 14 residues. Germline V gene data show CDR1 as LNHDA and CDR2 as SQIVND (reference sequence). V gave up 5 bases and J gave up 9 bases; unmatched junction bases: 9. The CDR3 region is CASSVQGVGRPQHF. The CDR3 DNA reads as TGTGCCAGTAGTGTACAGGGGGTTGGTCGGCCCCAGCATTTT. Supplemented by reference TRBV19 and TRBJ1-5, the full variable domain reads DGGITQSPKYLFRKEGQNVTLSCEQNLNHDAMYWYRQDPGQGLRLIYYSQIVNDFQKGDIAEGYSVSREKKESFPLTVTSAQKNPTAFYLCASSVQGVGRPQHFGDGTRLSIL.

This clonotype was recorded many times. The V gene is TRBV7-2, the J gene TRBJ2-7; D is undetermined. The CDR3 consists of 13 residues. Trimming pared 3 bases from V and 0 bases from J, leaving 6 bases between. Germline V gene data show CDR1 as SGHTA and CDR2 as FQGNSA. CDR3 DNA: TGTGCCAGCAGCTTTGGGCCCTCCTACGAGCAGTACTTC. It is translated as CASSFGPSYEQYF. Together with reference TRBV7-2 and TRBJ2-7, the CDR3 gives the full variable domain: GAGVSQSPSNKVTEKGKDVELRCDPISGHTALYWYRQSLGQGLEFLIYFQGNSAPDKSGLPSDRFSAERTGGSVSTLTIQRTQQEDSAVYLCASSFGPSYEQYFGPGTRLTVT.

The chain links TRBV28 to TRBJ2-5; D gene unclear. The CDR3 has 15 amino acids. V gave up 5 bases and J gave up 2 bases, with 15 bases separating them. The germline V gene encodes CDR1 MDHEN and CDR2 SYDVKM. This CDR3 is CASSRQAWNQETQYF. CDR3 DNA sequence: TGTGCCAGCAGTCGCCAAGCGTGGAATCAAGAGACCCAGTACTTC.

The rearrangement uses TRBV5-6 and TRBJ1-1; 8 nucleotides line up with TRBD1. The germline gives CDR1 SGHDT, CDR2 YYEEEE. Germline trimming cut 2 bases from V and 4 bases from J; bases unmatched to any gene: 4. This CDR3 region has 14 residues. CDR3 region: CASSFVTGGTEAFF. The CDR3 DNA reads TGTGCCAGCAGCTTCGTTACAGGGGGCACTGAAGCTTTCTTT.

This clonotype has a count of ten or more. The chain carries TRBV20-1 and TRBJ2-1; 7 bases are shared with TRBD2. Germline CDR1 is DFQATT and CDR2 is SNEGSKA (reference sequence). The CDR3 contains 12 residues. The ends lost 7 bases at V and 11 bases at J; junction bases unmatched: 11. CDR3 protein: CSVLAGEGKQFF. For the CDR3, the DNA is TGCAGTGTTCTGGCGGGAGAAGGGAAGCAGTTCTTC.

This clonotype has more than one count but fewer than ten. The chain has TRBV3-1 and TRBJ2-5, with TRBD2 identical over 12 bases. J gave up 3 bases and V 4 bases, and 12 bases lay outside the gene matches. Germline V gene lookup returns CDR1 LGHDT and CDR2 YNNKEL (reference sequence). The CDR3 is 18 residues long. The CDR3 sequence: CASSRRRLAGGSKETQYF. The CDR3, as DNA: TGTGCCAGCAGCCGACGGAGGCTAGCGGGAGGGTCCAAAGAGACCCAGTACTTC.

This clonotype showed up many times. J is TRBJ1-5 and V is TRBV20-1, with a tentative D call TRBD1 (5 bases). The CDR3 is made up of 16 amino acids. Trimming removed 1 base at V and 3 bases at J, with 16 bases between. CDR1 and CDR2 from the germline V gene are DFQATT and SNEGSKA (reference sequence). The CDR3 nucleotides are TGCAGTGCTAGAGTTGCCCGGGACTTACACAATCAGCCCCAGCATTTT. It yields the protein CSARVARDLHNQPQHF.

This clonotype has just a few counts. The J gene is TRBJ2-1, the V gene TRBV9; 9 nucleotides line up with TRBD2. CDR1 is SGDLS and CDR2 is YYNGEE in the germline V gene. V was clipped by 0 bases and J by 5 bases; unmatched bases: 9. The CDR3 runs 17 residues. CDR3 DNA: TGTGCCAGCAGCGTAGGCGGGCGGGAGGGCCGTAACAATGAGCAGTTCTTC. Translated: CASSVGGREGRNNEQFF.

The table lists this clonotype with many counts. V and J are TRBV2 and TRBJ2-6; D unclear. Germline V gives CDR1 SNHLY, CDR2 FYNNEI. The CDR3 extends over 15 amino acids. Trimming took 1 base from V and 2 from J, leaving 6 bases between them. CDR3 amino acids: CASSEGTAGANVLTF. In nucleotides, the CDR3 is TGTGCCAGCAGTGAAGGGACGGCTGGGGCCAACGTCCTGACTTTC.

J is TRBJ1-6 and V is TRBV18; D is undetermined. This CDR3 has 17 residues. Germline CDR1 is KGHSH and CDR2 is LQKENI. V dropped 1 base and J dropped 7 bases, with 17 bases sitting between them. The CDR3 DNA is TGTGCCAGCTCACCACGTTCGGGCCTGGTTCAAAATTCACCCCTCCACTTT. Translated, it gives CASSPRSGLVQNSPLHF.

This clonotype was detected a few times. The genes are TRBV12-3 or TRBV12-4 and TRBJ2-2; D is unresolved. CDR3 length: 14 amino acids. The V gene lost 1 base and the J gene lost 7 bases, with 10 bases spanning the gap. The CDR3 spells CASSLGPLSGELFF. The CDR3 DNA is TGTGCCAGCAGTTTAGGGCCCCTGAGCGGGGAGCTGTTTTTT.